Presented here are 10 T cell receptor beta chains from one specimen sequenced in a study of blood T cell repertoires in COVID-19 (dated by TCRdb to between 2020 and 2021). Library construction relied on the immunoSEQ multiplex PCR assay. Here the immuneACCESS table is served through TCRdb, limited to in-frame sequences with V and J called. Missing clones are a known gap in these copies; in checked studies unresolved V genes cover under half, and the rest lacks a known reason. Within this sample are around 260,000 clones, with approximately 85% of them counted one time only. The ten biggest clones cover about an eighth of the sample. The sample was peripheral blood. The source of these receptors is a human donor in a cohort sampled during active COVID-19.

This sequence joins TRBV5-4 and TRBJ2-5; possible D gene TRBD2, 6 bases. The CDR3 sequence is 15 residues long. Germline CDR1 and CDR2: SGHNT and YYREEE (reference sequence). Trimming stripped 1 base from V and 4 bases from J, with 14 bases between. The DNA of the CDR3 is TGTGCCAGCAGCTTGATTGCAGGGAGGTCAGAGACCCAGTACTTC. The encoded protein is CASSLIAGRSETQYF.

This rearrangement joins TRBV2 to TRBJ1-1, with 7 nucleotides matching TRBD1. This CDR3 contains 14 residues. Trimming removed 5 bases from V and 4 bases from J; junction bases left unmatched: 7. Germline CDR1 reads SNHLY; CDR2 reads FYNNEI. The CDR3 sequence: CASSKTGSGTEAFF. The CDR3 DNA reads TGTGCCAGCAGTAAGACAGGGTCGGGCACTGAAGCTTTCTTT.

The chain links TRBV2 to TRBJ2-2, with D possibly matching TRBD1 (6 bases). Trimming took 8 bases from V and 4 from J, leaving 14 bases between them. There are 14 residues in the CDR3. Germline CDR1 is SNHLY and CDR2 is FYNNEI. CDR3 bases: TGTGCCAGCCAGGGGACACTGACCACCGGGGAGCTGTTTTTT. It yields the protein CASQGTLTTGELFF. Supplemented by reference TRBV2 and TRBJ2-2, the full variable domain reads EPEVTQTPSHQVTQMGQEVILRCVPISNHLYFYWYRQILGQKVEFLVSFYNNEISEKSEIFDDQFSVERPDGSNFTLKIRSTKLEDSAMYFCASQGTLTTGELFFGEGSRLTVL.

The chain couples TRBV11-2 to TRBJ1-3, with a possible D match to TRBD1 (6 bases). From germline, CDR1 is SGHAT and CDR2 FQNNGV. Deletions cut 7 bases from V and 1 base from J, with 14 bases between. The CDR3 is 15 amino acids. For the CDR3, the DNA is TGTGCCAGCACTACTCGAGGGGGTTCTGGAAACACCATATATTTT. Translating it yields CASTTRGGSGNTIYF.

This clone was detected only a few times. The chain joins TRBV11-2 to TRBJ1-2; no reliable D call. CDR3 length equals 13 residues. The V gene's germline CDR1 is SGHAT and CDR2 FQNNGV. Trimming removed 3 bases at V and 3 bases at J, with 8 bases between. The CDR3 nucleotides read TGTGCCAGCAGCTTCTCTCGGGACTATGGCTACACCTTC. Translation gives CASSFSRDYGYTF.

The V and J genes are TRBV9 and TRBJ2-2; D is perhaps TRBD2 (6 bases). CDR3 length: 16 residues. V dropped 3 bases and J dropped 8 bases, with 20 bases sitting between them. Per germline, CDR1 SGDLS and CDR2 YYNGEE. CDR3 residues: CASSATSNRAGGELFF. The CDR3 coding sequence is TGTGCCAGCAGCGCGACTAGTAATCGGGCAGGAGGGGAGCTGTTTTTT.

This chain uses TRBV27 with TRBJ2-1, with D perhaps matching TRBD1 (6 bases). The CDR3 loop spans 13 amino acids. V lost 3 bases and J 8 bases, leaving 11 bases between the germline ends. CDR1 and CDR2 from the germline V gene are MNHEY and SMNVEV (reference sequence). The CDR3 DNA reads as TGTGCCAGCAGTTTTTTCAGGGGCGATGAGCAGTTCTTC. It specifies CASSFFRGDEQFF.

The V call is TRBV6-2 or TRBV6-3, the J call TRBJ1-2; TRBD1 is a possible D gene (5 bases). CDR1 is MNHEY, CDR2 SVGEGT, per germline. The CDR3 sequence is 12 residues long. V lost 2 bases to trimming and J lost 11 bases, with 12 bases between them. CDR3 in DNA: TGTGCCAGCAGTTACGCAGCGGGGGTGTACACCTTC. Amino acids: CASSYAAGVYTF.

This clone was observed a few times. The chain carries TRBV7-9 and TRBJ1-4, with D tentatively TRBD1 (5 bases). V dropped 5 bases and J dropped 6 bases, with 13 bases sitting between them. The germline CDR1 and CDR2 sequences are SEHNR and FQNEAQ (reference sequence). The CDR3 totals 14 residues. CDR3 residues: CASSRDSRYEKLFF. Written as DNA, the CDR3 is TGTGCCAGCAGCCGGGACTCGAGATATGAAAAACTGTTTTTT.

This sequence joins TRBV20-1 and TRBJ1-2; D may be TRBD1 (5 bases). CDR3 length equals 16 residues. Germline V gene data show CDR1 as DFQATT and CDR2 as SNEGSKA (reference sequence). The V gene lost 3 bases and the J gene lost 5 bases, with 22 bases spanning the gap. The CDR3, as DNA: TGCAGTGCTAGTTTGGGGCAAGGGTTTAGCACTTATGGCTACACCTTC. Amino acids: CSASLGQGFSTYGYTF.